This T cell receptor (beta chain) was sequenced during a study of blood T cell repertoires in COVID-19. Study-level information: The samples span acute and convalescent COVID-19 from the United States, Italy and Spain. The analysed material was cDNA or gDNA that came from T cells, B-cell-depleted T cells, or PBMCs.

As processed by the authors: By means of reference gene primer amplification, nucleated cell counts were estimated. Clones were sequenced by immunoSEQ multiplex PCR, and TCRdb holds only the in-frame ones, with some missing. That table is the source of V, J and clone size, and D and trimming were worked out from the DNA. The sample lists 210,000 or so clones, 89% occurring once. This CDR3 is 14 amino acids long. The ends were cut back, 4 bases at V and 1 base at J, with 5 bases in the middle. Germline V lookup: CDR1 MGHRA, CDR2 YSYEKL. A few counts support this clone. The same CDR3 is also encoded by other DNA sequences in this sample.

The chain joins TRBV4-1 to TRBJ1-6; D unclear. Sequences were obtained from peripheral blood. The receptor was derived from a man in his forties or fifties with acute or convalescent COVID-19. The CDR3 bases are TGCGCCAGCAGCCCCGGGTCCTATAATTCACCCCTCCACTTT. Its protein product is CASSPGSYNSPLHF.